One and the same sample provided the 24 T cell receptor beta chains below, sequenced in a study of CD8 T cells in ankylosing spondylitis (dated by TCRdb to about 2017). The library came from 5' RACE. The listed sequencing device is Illumina HiSeq 2500. TCRdb reprocessing: public reads trimmed at Q25 with fastp, clones called with MiXCR, in-frame beta chains kept. Rows merge per CDR3 protein into single entries with the most common DNA and genes. Across this sample there are around 340,000 distinct CDR3 sequences, with about 15% seen only once. The ten largest clones represent about 1.1% of the sample. Material for sequencing was blood, either unsorted or a sorted T cell fraction (not recorded which). The source of these receptors is a male donor with ankylosing spondylitis or in good health (not recorded which).

The chain is built from TRBV29-1 and TRBJ2-3; tentative D call: TRBD1 (6 bases). Germline V gene lookup returns CDR1 SQVTM and CDR2 ANQGSEA. With 3 bases removed from V and 2 bases from J, the gap between germline ends came to 9 bases. CDR3 length: 13 residues. The CDR3 sequence: CSVDSGVTDTQYF. CDR3 nucleotide sequence: TGCAGCGTTGACTCAGGGGTCACAGATACGCAGTATTTT.

This sequence joins TRBV12-3 or TRBV12-4 and TRBJ1-4; D gene ambiguous. The ends were cut back, 5 bases at V and 4 bases at J, with 8 bases in the middle. CDR3 length: 13 amino acids. The CDR3 DNA follows: TGTGCCAGCAGTCCCAGGCGTAATGAAAAACTGTTTTTT. Encoded protein: CASSPRRNEKLFF.

The chain links TRBV19 to TRBJ2-3, with 8 bases identical to TRBD2. V trimming: 8 bases; J trimming: 0 bases; junction bases outside the gene matches: 4. CDR1 and CDR2 (germline): LNHDA, SQIVND (reference sequence). CDR3 size: 14 residues. CDR3 sequence: CASRGGPSTDTQYF. Here the CDR3 DNA reads TGTGCCAGTCGGGGGGGACCTAGCACAGATACGCAGTATTTT.

The chain joins TRBV3-1 to TRBJ2-1; D is uncertain. The germline gives CDR1 LGHDT, CDR2 YNNKEL (reference sequence). CDR3 length equals 13 residues. Trimming left V 2 bases short and J 14 bases short, with 16 bases between. In DNA form, the CDR3 reads TGTGCCAGCAGCCAAATGGGCGGCCTGGGCGAGTTCTTC. Its protein product is CASSQMGGLGEFF.

V gene TRBV12-3 or TRBV12-4 combines with J gene TRBJ2-1; 7 bases align to TRBD1. The ends lost 5 bases at V and 5 bases at J; junction bases unmatched: 9. There are 15 residues in the CDR3. CDR3 loop: CASSPRDRYNNEQFF. The CDR3 nucleotides read TGTGCCAGCAGTCCCCGGGACAGATACAACAATGAGCAGTTCTTC.

The chain is built from TRBV5-1 and TRBJ2-7, with unresolved D. From germline, CDR1 is SGHRS and CDR2 YFSETQ. The V end was cut by 2 bases, the J end by 6 bases, with 9 bases between. The CDR3 sequence is 12 residues long. CDR3 bases: TGCGCCAGCAGCTTCGCCCTTGGCGAGCAGTACTTC. Its protein product is CASSFALGEQYF.

The chain couples TRBV20-1 to TRBJ1-3, with TRBD1 as a possible D gene (6 bases). The CDR3 has 17 residues. V shed 0 bases and J shed 2 bases, with 17 bases lying between them. Per the germline V gene, CDR1 is DFQATT and CDR2 is SNEGSKA (reference sequence). CDR3 amino acids: CSARDGAQGWTGNTIYF. The CDR3 region has the DNA TGCAGTGCTAGAGATGGGGCGCAGGGGTGGACTGGAAACACCATATATTTT.

The chain employs TRBV7-8 and TRBJ1-1; weak D call: TRBD1 (5 bases). The ends were cut back, 1 base at V and 3 bases at J, with 9 bases in the middle. The CDR3 extends over 14 amino acids. The germline CDR1 and CDR2 sequences are SGHVS and FQNEAQ. CDR3 nucleotides: TGTGCCAGCAGCTTAGAGGTCAGGGACACTGAAGCTTTCTTT. It is translated as CASSLEVRDTEAFF.

The chain recombines TRBV5-1 with TRBJ2-7; perhaps TRBD1 as D (5 bases). V lost 0 bases to trimming and J lost 5 bases, with 12 bases between them. The V gene's germline CDR1 is SGHRS and CDR2 YFSETQ. This CDR3 is 14 amino acids long. The chain's CDR3 is CASSLGLTVHEQYF. For the CDR3, the DNA is TGCGCCAGCAGCTTGGGCTTGACAGTCCACGAGCAGTACTTC.

The V gene is TRBV5-1, the J gene TRBJ2-5; no definite D call. The V gene lost 2 bases and the J gene lost 1 base, with 6 bases spanning the gap. Germline V gene sequence: CDR1 SGHRS, CDR2 YFSETQ. The CDR3 has 13 residues. The CDR3 DNA reads as TGCGCCAGCAGCTTCAACACCCAAGAGACCCAGTACTTC. Translated: CASSFNTQETQYF.

Only a few counts were recorded for this clonotype. The J gene is TRBJ2-3, the V gene TRBV5-1; 14 nucleotides agree with TRBD2. This CDR3 is built from 16 residues. Germline-derived CDR1 and CDR2 are SGHRS and YFSETQ. V was clipped by 3 bases and J by 2 bases; unmatched bases: 2. The CDR3 nucleotides are TGCGCCAGCAGCTCGGGACTAGCGGGGGCCACAGATACGCAGTATTTT. Its protein is CASSSGLAGATDTQYF.

V gene TRBV4-1 combines with J gene TRBJ2-1; 8 bases align to TRBD2. Germline CDR1 is MGHRA and CDR2 is YSYEKL. The CDR3 consists of 18 residues. The J segment lost 2 bases and the V segment lost 1 base, leaving 10 bases of the junction unmatched. The CDR3: CASSQVPVGGGTYNEQFF. CDR3 nucleotide sequence: TGCGCCAGCAGCCAAGTTCCAGTTGGCGGGGGGACCTACAATGAGCAGTTCTTC.

The chain joins TRBV15 to TRBJ2-1; D is uncertain. The V end lost 0 bases, the J end lost 3 bases, and 9 bases lay between the germline ends. The CDR3 contains 15 residues. From germline, CDR1 is LNHNV and CDR2 YYDKDF (reference sequence). The CDR3 region has the DNA TGTGCCACCAGCAGAGATCCCAAGGTCTACAATGAGCAGTTCTTC. Its protein is CATSRDPKVYNEQFF.

V is TRBV18 and J is TRBJ2-4; D is unclear. CDR3 size: 13 residues. V was pared by 2 bases and J by 3 bases, with 5 bases between. Germline CDR1 KGHSH, CDR2 LQKENI. Here the CDR3 reads CASSPGDKNIQYF. In nucleotides, the CDR3 is TGTGCCAGCTCACCAGGGGACAAAAACATTCAGTACTTC. The full variable domain, completed using reference TRBV18 and TRBJ2-4, is NAGVMQNPRHLVRRRGQEARLRCSPMKGHSHVYWYRQLPEEGLKFMVYLQKENIIDESGMPKERFSAEFPKEGPSILRIQQVVRGDSAAYFCASSPGDKNIQYFGAGTRLSVL.

This clonotype was counted between two and nine times. V and J are TRBV5-1 and TRBJ2-7, with 7 bases that match TRBD1. Germline V CDR1 and CDR2: SGHRS, YFSETQ. V dropped 3 bases and J dropped 5; count of bases not matched to a gene: 5. This CDR3 contains 13 residues. This CDR3 is CASSYRQGDEQYF. CDR3 nucleotide sequence: TGCGCCAGCAGCTACCGACAGGGCGACGAGCAGTACTTC.

The CDR3, as DNA: TGTGCTAGTGGAAAAGGGGTGGGCACCGGGGAGCTGTTTTTT. As protein: CASGKGVGTGELFF. The rearrangement uses TRBV12-5 and TRBJ2-2; D might be TRBD1 (5 bases). The germline CDR1 and CDR2 sequences are LGHNT and FRNRAP. Trimming removed 6 bases from V and 4 bases from J, with 12 bases in between. The CDR3 covers 14 residues.

This chain joins TRBV11-2 and TRBJ2-3, with TRBD1 identical over 8 bases. This CDR3 spans 17 amino acids. Trimming cost V 0 bases and J 2 bases; bases outside gene matches: 7. In germline, CDR1 is SGHAT, CDR2 FQNNGV. The CDR3: CASSLDSRDRSTDTQYF. The CDR3 DNA sequence: TGTGCCAGCAGCTTAGATAGTAGGGACAGGTCCACAGATACGCAGTATTTT.

The chain is built from TRBV5-1 and TRBJ2-1; D may correspond to TRBD1 or TRBD2 (5 bases each). Trimming removed 4 bases from V and 6 bases from J, with 14 bases in between. CDR1 is SGHRS and CDR2 is YFSETQ in the germline V gene. This CDR3 has 14 amino acids. Here the CDR3 DNA reads TGCGCCAGCAGCCCCGGGACCCCGACCAATGAGCAGTTCTTC. Translating it yields CASSPGTPTNEQFF.

The genes are TRBV5-6 and TRBJ2-3; TRBD2 might be the D (5 bases). This CDR3 is 16 amino acids long. The V end lost 0 bases, the J end lost 2 bases, and 13 bases lay between the germline ends. Germline values: CDR1 SGHDT, CDR2 YYEEEE. CDR3 sequence: CASSLGRADYTDTQYF. CDR3 sequence (DNA): TGTGCCAGCAGCTTGGGAAGGGCAGACTACACAGATACGCAGTATTTT.

This clonotype was found a few times. The chain employs TRBV5-1 and TRBJ1-2; 9 bases fit TRBD1. This CDR3 is built from 13 residues. Germline V gene sequence: CDR1 SGHRS, CDR2 YFSETQ. V lost 4 bases to trimming and J lost 7 bases; unmatched junction nucleotides: 5. The DNA for the CDR3 is TGCGCCAGCAGCCACGGACAGGGGAGTGGCTACACCTTC. Residues: CASSHGQGSGYTF.

The V gene is TRBV6-5, the J gene TRBJ2-1; a weak D match, TRBD2 (7 bases). Germline V gene sequence: CDR1 MNHEY, CDR2 SVGAGI. The V end lost 2 bases, the J end lost 4 bases, and 9 bases lay between the germline ends. The CDR3 is 14 residues long. In DNA form, the CDR3 reads TGTGCCAGCAGTTACAGGGGGGGGTACAATGAGCAGTTCTTC. The encoded protein is CASSYRGGYNEQFF.

The rearrangement uses TRBV30 and TRBJ2-7; 7 bases fit TRBD1. CDR1 GTSNPN and CDR2 SVGIG come from the germline V gene (reference sequence). The CDR3 sequence is 15 residues long. V lost 3 bases to trimming and J lost 6 bases; unmatched junction nucleotides: 14. DNA of the CDR3: TGTGCCTGGAGCCTGGGACAGCCTACCTTGAGCGAGCAGTACTTC. Amino acids: CAWSLGQPTLSEQYF.

This clonotype turned up a few times. The chain carries TRBV5-8 and TRBJ2-3; D is uncertain. With 1 base removed from V and 10 bases from J, the gap between germline ends came to 10 bases. Germline V lookup: CDR1 SGHTS, CDR2 YDEGEE. CDR3 length equals 12 residues. This chain's CDR3 is CASSLTSPSQYF. CDR3 DNA: TGTGCCAGCAGCTTGACGAGTCCTTCGCAGTATTTT.

This clonotype was recorded at least ten times. The J gene is TRBJ2-7, the V gene TRBV5-1, with a tentative D call TRBD2 (5 bases). The CDR3 spans 14 residues. V lost 5 bases and J 2 bases, leaving 14 bases between the germline ends. CDR1 SGHRS and CDR2 YFSETQ come from the germline V gene. CDR3 sequence (DNA): TGCGCCAGCAGACCAGCGGCAGCTACCTACGAGCAGTACTTC. It specifies CASRPAAATYEQYF. Full variable domain (outside the CDR3, taken from reference TRBV5-1 and TRBJ2-7): KAGVTQTPRYLIKTRGQQVTLSCSPISGHRSVSWYQQTPGQGLQFLFEYFSETQRNKGNFPGRFSGRQFSNSRSEMNVSTLELGDSALYLCASRPAAATYEQYFGPGTRLTVT.